This T cell receptor beta chain was profiled in a study of blood T cell repertoires in COVID-19. Measured with immunoSEQ multiplex PCR; TCRdb has only the in-frame clones, and not every one. The table records 200,000 to 250,000 clones, about nine tenths of them present only once. The sequencing input was peripheral blood. The clonotype originates from a woman aged 60-75 years with acute or convalescent COVID-19.

Here the CDR3 DNA reads TGTGCCAGTAGTACCCGCCGGACAGGGAACACTGAAGCTTTCTTT. It encodes CASSTRRTGNTEAFF. The J gene is TRBJ1-1, the V gene TRBV19; 7 positions match TRBD1. Germline CDR1 and CDR2: LNHDA and SQIVND (reference sequence). The length of the CDR3 is 15 residues. The junction had 6 bases not matched to a gene; V was cut back by 4 bases and J by 1 base.